Described below is a single TCR beta chain sequence and its context. Its antigen is undetermined. Germline-derived CDR1 and CDR2 are SGHDN and FVKESK. CDR3 length: 15 amino acids. Unmatched junction bases numbered 7, after V lost 4 bases and J lost 7 bases. The data derive from a study of beta chain features in type 1 diabetes. Study-wide points: Compared with healthy donors, patients appeared to share more similar naive, central memory and regulatory TCRB repertoires. TCRB rearrangement may or may not be influenced by HLA type; here this remained unresolved.

Reverse transcribing all isolated RNA meant expressed TCRB transcripts were sequenced. The method was immunoSEQ multiplex PCR; TCRdb's version includes in-frame clones alone and lacks a portion of them. The sample has 70,000 to 95,000 clones, roughly 34% seen once. The sequence came from a woman younger than 35 in good health. The chain combines TRBV14 with TRBJ1-6; 7 positions match TRBD1. The source material was stem cell memory CD4+ T cells from blood. CDR3 bases: TGTGCCAGCAGCCTCGGGACAGCGCCCAATTCACCCCTCCACTTT. This encodes CASSLGTAPNSPLHF. Full variable domain (outside the CDR3, taken from reference TRBV14 and TRBJ1-6): EAGVTQFPSHSVIEKGQTVTLRCDPISGHDNLYWYRRVMGKEIKFLLHFVKESKQDESGMPNNRFLAERTGGTYSTLKVQPAELEDSGVYFCASSLGTAPNSPLHFGNGTRLTVT.